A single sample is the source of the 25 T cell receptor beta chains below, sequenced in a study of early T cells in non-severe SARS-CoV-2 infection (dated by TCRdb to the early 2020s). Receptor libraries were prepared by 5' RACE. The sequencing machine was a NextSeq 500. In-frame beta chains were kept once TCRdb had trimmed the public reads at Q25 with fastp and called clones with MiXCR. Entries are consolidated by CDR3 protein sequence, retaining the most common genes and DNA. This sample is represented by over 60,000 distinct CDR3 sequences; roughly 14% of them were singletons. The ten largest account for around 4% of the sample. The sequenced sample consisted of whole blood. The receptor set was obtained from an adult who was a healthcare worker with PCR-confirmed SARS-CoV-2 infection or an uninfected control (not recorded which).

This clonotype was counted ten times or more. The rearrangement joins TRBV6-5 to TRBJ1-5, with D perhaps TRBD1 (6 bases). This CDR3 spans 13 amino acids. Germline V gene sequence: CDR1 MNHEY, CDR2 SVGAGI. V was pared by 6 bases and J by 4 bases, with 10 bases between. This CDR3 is CASRRTANQPQHF. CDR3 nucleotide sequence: TGTGCCAGCAGACGGACAGCTAATCAGCCCCAGCATTTT.

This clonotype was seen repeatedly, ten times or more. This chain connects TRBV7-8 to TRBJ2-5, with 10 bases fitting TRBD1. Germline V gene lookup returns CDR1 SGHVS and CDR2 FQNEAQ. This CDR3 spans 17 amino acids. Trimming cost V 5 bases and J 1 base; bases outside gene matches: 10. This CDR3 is CASSRGTGQGVQETQYF. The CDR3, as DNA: TGTGCCAGCAGCCGGGGGACCGGACAGGGGGTCCAAGAGACCCAGTACTTC.

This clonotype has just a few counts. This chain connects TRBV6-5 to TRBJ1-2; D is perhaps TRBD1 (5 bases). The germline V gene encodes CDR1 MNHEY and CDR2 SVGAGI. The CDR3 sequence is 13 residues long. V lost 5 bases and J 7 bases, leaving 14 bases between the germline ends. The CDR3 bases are TGTGCCAGCAGTCGTGGGGGGGTTCGTGGCTACACCTTC. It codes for CASSRGGVRGYTF.

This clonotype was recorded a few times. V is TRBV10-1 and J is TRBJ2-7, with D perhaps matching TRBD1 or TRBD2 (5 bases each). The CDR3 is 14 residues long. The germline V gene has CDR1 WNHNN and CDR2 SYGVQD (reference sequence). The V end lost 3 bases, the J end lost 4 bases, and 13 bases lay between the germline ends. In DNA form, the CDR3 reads TGCGCCAGCAGTGATCCCGGGACGGTTTACGAGCAGTACTTC. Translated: CASSDPGTVYEQYF.

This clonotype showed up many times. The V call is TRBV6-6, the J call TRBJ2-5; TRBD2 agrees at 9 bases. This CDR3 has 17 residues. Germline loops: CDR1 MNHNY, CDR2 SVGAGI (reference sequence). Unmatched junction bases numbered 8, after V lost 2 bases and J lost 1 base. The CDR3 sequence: CASSYLGLARIQETQYF. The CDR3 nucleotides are TGTGCCAGCAGTTACCTTGGACTAGCGCGGATCCAAGAGACCCAGTACTTC.

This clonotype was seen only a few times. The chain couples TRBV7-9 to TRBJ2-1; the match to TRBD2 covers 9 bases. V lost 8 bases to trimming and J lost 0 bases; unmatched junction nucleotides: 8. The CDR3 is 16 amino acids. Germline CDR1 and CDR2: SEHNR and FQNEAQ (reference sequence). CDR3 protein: CASASGGGASYNEQFF. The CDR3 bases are TGTGCCAGCGCTTCAGGCGGGGGGGCCTCCTACAATGAGCAGTTCTTC.

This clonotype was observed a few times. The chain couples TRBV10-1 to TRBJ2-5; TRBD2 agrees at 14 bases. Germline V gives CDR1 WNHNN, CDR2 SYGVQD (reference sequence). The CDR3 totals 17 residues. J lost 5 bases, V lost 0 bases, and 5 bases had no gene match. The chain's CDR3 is CASSESGTSGGVETQYF. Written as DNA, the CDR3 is TGCGCCAGCAGTGAGTCCGGGACTAGCGGGGGAGTGGAGACCCAGTACTTC.

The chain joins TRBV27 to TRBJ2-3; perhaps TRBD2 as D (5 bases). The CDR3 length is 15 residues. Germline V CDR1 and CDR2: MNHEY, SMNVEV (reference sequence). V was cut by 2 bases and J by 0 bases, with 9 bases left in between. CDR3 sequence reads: CASSLEGSSTDTQYF. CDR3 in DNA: TGTGCCAGCAGTTTAGAGGGCTCTAGCACAGATACGCAGTATTTT.

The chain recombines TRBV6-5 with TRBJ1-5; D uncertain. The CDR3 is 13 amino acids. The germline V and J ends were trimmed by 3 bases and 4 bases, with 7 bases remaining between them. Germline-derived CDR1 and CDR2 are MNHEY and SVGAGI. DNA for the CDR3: TGTGCCAGCAGTTATGTCAGGAATCAGCCCCAGCATTTT. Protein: CASSYVRNQPQHF.

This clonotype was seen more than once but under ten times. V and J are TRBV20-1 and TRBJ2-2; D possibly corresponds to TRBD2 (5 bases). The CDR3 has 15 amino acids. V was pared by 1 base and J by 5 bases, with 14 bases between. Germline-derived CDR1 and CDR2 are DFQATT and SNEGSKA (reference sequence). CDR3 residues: CSARVAADLTGELFF. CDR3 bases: TGCAGTGCTAGAGTGGCTGCGGACTTAACCGGGGAGCTGTTTTTT.

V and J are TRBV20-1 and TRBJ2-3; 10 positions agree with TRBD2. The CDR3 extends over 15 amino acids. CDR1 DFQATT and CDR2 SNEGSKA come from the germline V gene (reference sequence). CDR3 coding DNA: TGCTCAGCCCTGGGGCTAGCGGGGGGCACAGATACGCAGTATTTT. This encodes CSALGLAGGTDTQYF.

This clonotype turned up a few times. CDR3 protein: CASSPDRTTQYF. The CDR3, as DNA: TGTGCCAGCAGCCCTGACAGAACTACGCAGTATTTT. V and J are TRBV7-6 and TRBJ2-3, with D tentatively TRBD1 (5 bases). The V and J ends lost 5 bases and 8 bases respectively, with 11 bases between them. The CDR3 is 12 residues long. Germline CDR1 and CDR2: SGHVS and FNYEAQ.

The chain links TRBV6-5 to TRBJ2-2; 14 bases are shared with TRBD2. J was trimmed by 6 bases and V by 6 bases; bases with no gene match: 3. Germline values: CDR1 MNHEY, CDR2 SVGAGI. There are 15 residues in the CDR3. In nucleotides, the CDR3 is TGTGCCAGCAGCCCGACTAGCGGGGGGGCCGGGGAGCTGTTTTTT. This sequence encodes CASSPTSGGAGELFF.

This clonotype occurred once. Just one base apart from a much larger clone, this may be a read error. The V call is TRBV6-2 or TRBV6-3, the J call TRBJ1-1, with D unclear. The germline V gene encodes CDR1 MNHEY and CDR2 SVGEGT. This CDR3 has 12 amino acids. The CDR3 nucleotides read TGTGCCAGCGGGAGATTGGCCACTGAAACTTTCTTT. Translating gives CASGRLATETFF.

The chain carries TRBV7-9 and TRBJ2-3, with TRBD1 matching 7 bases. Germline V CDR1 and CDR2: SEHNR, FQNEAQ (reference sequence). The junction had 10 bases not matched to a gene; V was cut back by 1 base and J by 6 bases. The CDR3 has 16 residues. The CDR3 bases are TGTGCCAGCAGCTTAGTCGGGACAGTGCCCGGGGATACGCAGTATTTT. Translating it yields CASSLVGTVPGDTQYF.

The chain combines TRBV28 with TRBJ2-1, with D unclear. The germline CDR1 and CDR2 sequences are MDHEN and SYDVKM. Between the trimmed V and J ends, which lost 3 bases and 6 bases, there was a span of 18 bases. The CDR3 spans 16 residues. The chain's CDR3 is CASSLYVGSLPNEQFF. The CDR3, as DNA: TGTGCCAGCAGTTTGTACGTGGGCTCCCTCCCCAATGAGCAGTTCTTC.

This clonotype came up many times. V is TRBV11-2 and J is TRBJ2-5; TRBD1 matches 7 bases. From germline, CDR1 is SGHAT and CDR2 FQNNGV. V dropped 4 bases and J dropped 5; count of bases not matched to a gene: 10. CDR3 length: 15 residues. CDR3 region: CASSSGQVGDETQYF. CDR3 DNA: TGTGCCAGCAGCTCCGGACAGGTGGGGGACGAGACCCAGTACTTC.

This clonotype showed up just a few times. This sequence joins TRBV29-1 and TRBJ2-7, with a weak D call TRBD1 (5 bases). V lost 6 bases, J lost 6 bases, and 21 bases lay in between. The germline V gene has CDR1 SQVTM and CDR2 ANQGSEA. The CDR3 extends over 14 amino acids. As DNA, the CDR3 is TGCAGCGTGGGGCAAAGGGCTGGTTCGCGCGAGCAGTACTTC. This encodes CSVGQRAGSREQYF.

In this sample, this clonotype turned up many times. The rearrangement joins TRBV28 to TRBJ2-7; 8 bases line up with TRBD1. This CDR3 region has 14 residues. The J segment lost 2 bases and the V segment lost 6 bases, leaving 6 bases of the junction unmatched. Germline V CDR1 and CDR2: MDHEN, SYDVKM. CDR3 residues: CASRFDRGAYEQYF. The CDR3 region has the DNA TGTGCCAGCAGATTCGACAGGGGCGCCTACGAGCAGTACTTC.

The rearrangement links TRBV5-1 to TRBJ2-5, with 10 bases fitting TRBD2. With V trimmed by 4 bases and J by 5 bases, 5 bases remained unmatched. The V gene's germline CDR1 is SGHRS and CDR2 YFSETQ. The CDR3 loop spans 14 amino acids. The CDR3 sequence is CASSPGLASETQYF. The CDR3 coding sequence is TGCGCCAGCAGCCCGGGACTAGCGTCCGAGACCCAGTACTTC.

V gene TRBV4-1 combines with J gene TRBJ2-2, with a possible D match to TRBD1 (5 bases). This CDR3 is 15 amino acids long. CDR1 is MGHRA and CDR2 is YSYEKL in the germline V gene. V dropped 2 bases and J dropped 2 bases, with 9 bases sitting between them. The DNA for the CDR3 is TGCGCCAGCAGCCAACCGACAGTCAACACCGGGGAGCTGTTTTTT. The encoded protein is CASSQPTVNTGELFF.

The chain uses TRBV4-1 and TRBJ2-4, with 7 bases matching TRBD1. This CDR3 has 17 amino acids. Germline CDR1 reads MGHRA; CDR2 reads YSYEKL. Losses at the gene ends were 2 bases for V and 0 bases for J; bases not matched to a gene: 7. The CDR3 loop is CASSQLGTALAKNIQYF. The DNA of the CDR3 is TGCGCCAGCAGCCAATTAGGGACAGCTTTAGCCAAAAACATTCAGTACTTC.

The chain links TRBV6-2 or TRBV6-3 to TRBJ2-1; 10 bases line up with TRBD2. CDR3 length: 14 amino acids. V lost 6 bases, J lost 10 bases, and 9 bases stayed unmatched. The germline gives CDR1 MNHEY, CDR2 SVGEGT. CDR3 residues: CASRQSGGAKEQFF. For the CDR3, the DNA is TGTGCCAGCAGGCAAAGCGGGGGGGCGAAAGAGCAGTTCTTC.

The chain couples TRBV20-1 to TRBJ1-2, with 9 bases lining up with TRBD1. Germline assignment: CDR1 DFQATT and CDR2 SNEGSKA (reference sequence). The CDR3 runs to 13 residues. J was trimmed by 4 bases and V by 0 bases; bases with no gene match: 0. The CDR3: CSAREQGAYGYTF. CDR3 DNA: TGCAGTGCTAGAGAACAGGGGGCCTATGGCTACACCTTC.

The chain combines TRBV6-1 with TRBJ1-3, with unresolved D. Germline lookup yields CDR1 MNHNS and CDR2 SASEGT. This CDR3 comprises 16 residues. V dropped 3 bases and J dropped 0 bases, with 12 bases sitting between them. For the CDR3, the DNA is TGTGCCAGCAGTGAGGCCCCCAGATCCTCTGGAAACACCATATATTTT. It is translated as CASSEAPRSSGNTIYF.